The source of this T cell receptor beta chain is a study of cytomegalovirus exposure and HLA in healthy donors. Whole-study results and caveats: Per a prior analysis, the majority of TCR beta V segments were productive roughly 90% or roughly 30% of the time. A later examination showed that TCR association rates differed by HLA locus, with DRB1 most and HLA-C fewest. The HLA-A and HLA-B alleles of most subjects were reportedly predicted accurately from TCR beta sequences.

This clone has more than one count but fewer than ten. Antigen unknown. The PCR ran on 60 Vbeta and 13 Jbeta primers. Produced via immunoSEQ multiplex PCR; TCRdb's table is partial and in-frame only. In the table there are 95,000 to 150,000 clones, around two thirds of which are singletons. This TCR was sampled from a woman aged 40 to 55 in good health and CMV-seropositive. The specimen was PBMCs.

This chain's CDR3 is CASREPGVRNTEAFF. For the CDR3, the DNA is TGTGCCAGCAGGGAACCAGGGGTGAGGAACACTGAAGCTTTCTTT. The chain is built from TRBV6-7 and TRBJ1-1; tentatively, D is TRBD1 (6 bases). TRBV6-7 is treated as an ORF (open reading frame) with a function not yet certain. The germline V and J ends were trimmed by 6 bases and 1 base, with 15 bases remaining between them. The CDR3 is 15 amino acids.